Given below is one T cell receptor beta chain in context. A second PCR of roughly 7 to 11 cycles used a sample-barcoded 5' primer and a J-beta primer mix. TCRdb analysed the 5' RACE reads with MiXCR anew, one entry per CDR3 protein. The table lists under 1,100,000 distinct CDR3 sequences, almost 25% of them singletons. This entry is derived from a study of blood T cells in healthy people across ages. Collection of ten milliliters of peripheral blood was performed for each donor. The same sample was also studied in work on T cells of mothers and their children.

What was sequenced was blood. This TCR was recovered from a girl aged 2 to 10 in good health.

This chain's CDR3 is CASSIGGGRALGSYNEQFF. As DNA, the CDR3 is TGTGCCAGCAGTATCGGGGGAGGGAGGGCCCTTGGGTCCTACAATGAGCAGTTCTTC. V and J are TRBV6-1 and TRBJ2-1; 7 nucleotides line up with TRBD2. The CDR3 is made up of 19 amino acids. The V gene end was trimmed by 5 bases and the J gene end by 1 base; junction bases not matched to a gene: 17. Per germline, CDR1 MNHNS and CDR2 SASEGT.